A single sample is the source of the 28 T cell receptor beta chains below, sequenced in a study of Ad26.COV2.S vaccination and SARS-CoV-2 variants. The repertoire was sequenced with immunoSEQ multiplex PCR; TCRdb's copy has only in-frame clones and lacks some. The profile covers under 150,000 clones, with about nine tenths appearing a single time and 5% taken by the ten largest. This sample comprised peripheral blood, obtained after recovery from COVID-19. These receptors were collected from a human donor who had recovered from COVID-19.

This clone was detected once. The J gene is TRBJ2-3, the V gene TRBV14; 8 positions match TRBD2. The CDR3 runs 19 residues. Germline V gene sequence: CDR1 SGHDN, CDR2 FVKESK. Losses at the gene ends were 0 bases for V and 3 bases for J; bases not matched to a gene: 14. DNA for the CDR3: TGTGCCAGCAGCCAAGAGAGGCGCGGGGGGCTCTCCACGACAGATACGCAGTATTTT. Protein product: CASSQERRGGLSTTDTQYF.

The chain is built from TRBV19 and TRBJ1-5, with D uncertain. The CDR3 extends over 15 amino acids. The ends were cut back, 5 bases at V and 4 bases at J, with 15 bases in the middle. Germline loops: CDR1 LNHDA, CDR2 SQIVND (reference sequence). CDR3 nucleotide sequence: TGTGCCAGTAGTCACTTCCCTGGCTGGAATCAGCCCCAGCATTTT. Translation: CASSHFPGWNQPQHF.

The sample holds one count of this clone. This rearrangement joins TRBV24-1 to TRBJ2-7, with 7 nucleotides matching TRBD1. Germline V CDR1 and CDR2: KGHDR, SFDVKD. The CDR3 has 14 amino acids. V was pared by 4 bases and J by 1 base, with 3 bases of the junction left unmatched. In DNA form, the CDR3 reads TGTGCCACCAGTGAGACAGGGATTTCCTACGAGCAGTACTTC. As protein: CATSETGISYEQYF.

The rearrangement uses TRBV5-4 and TRBJ1-4; D is uncertain. From germline, CDR1 is SGHNT and CDR2 YYREEE (reference sequence). CDR3 length equals 14 residues. V gave up 3 bases and J gave up 8 bases, with 14 bases separating them. Here the CDR3 reads CASSSPGGGEKLFF. The CDR3 nucleotides read TGTGCCAGCAGCTCACCCGGAGGAGGAGAAAAACTGTTTTTT.

V is TRBV25-1 and J is TRBJ1-1; no clear D. V was clipped by 4 bases and J by 1 base, with 10 bases between them. This CDR3 has 14 amino acids. Per germline, CDR1 MGHDK and CDR2 SYGVNS. The CDR3 DNA follows: TGTGCCAGCAGTGTTGCAGGTTCGAACACTGAAGCTTTCTTT. Translating it yields CASSVAGSNTEAFF.

The gene calls are TRBV18 and TRBJ2-7; no firm D call. The CDR3 covers 13 residues. Trimming took 6 bases from V and 3 from J, leaving 12 bases between them. Germline lookup yields CDR1 KGHSH and CDR2 LQKENI. The CDR3 protein is CASSLRALYEQYF. The DNA of the CDR3 is TGTGCCAGCTCGCTTAGGGCCCTCTACGAGCAGTACTTC.

V usage is TRBV27 and J usage is TRBJ2-2, with 8 bases matching TRBD1. The trim removed 5 bases at V and 3 bases at J, leaving 5 bases unmatched. There are 15 residues in the CDR3. The germline gives CDR1 MNHEY, CDR2 SMNVEV (reference sequence). The CDR3: CASSTQGADTGELFF. The CDR3 DNA reads TGTGCCAGCAGTACGCAGGGGGCGGACACCGGGGAGCTGTTTTTT.

The chain recombines TRBV4-1 with TRBJ2-4; a possible D gene is TRBD2 (5 bases). Between the trimmed V and J ends, which lost 0 bases and 0 bases, there was a span of 12 bases. Germline loops: CDR1 MGHRA, CDR2 YSYEKL. CDR3 length: 17 residues. CDR3 bases: TGCGCCAGCAGCCAAGATGGAGGCAGTCTAGCCAAAAACATTCAGTACTTC. Translating it yields CASSQDGGSLAKNIQYF.

This chain links TRBV10-3 with TRBJ2-7, with 7 bases aligning to TRBD2. This CDR3 is 13 amino acids long. J gave up 3 bases and V 8 bases, and 7 bases lay outside the gene matches. Germline V gene data show CDR1 as ENHRY and CDR2 as SYGVKD. CDR3 coding DNA: TGTGCCATCGGGGGGGGTATGGGCTACGAGCAGTACTTC. Translating it yields CAIGGGMGYEQYF.

This rearrangement joins TRBV21-1 to TRBJ1-3; the table gives TRBD1 as D, unverified against the DNA. TRBV21-1 constitutes a pseudogene. The CDR3 extends over 17 amino acids. CDR3 sequence: CASSANAEGANGNTIYF. The CDR3 bases are TGTGCCAGCAGCGCCAACGCCGAAGGGGCGAATGGAAACACCATATATTTT.

The V call is TRBV7-2, the J call TRBJ2-1, with D maybe TRBD2 (6 bases). CDR1 SGHTA and CDR2 FQGNSA come from the germline V gene. The V end lost 5 bases, the J end lost 6 bases, and 17 bases lay between the germline ends. The CDR3 loop spans 15 amino acids. CDR3 residues: CASSPGGALINEQFF. In nucleotides, the CDR3 is TGTGCCAGCAGCCCCGGGGGAGCCCTCATCAATGAGCAGTTCTTC.

This clone is medium-sized. The V call is TRBV11-2, the J call TRBJ2-5; a possible D gene is TRBD2 (5 bases). There are 15 residues in the CDR3. CDR1 is SGHAT and CDR2 is FQNNGV in the germline V gene. Between the trimmed V and J ends, which lost 5 bases and 1 base, there was a span of 14 bases. The CDR3 is CASSRMRLAQETQYF. Here the CDR3 DNA reads TGTGCCAGCAGCCGGATGCGGCTAGCCCAAGAGACCCAGTACTTC.

This chain joins TRBV9 and TRBJ2-5; D tentatively reads TRBD1 or TRBD2 (5 bases each). V lost 3 bases to trimming and J lost 5 bases, with 14 bases between them. The CDR3 totals 14 residues. CDR1 SGDLS and CDR2 YYNGEE come from the germline V gene. As DNA, the CDR3 is TGTGCCAGCAGCGCCACCGGGGCCGGCGAGACCCAGTACTTC. It specifies CASSATGAGETQYF.

The chain combines TRBV10-2 with TRBJ2-7; D might be TRBD1 (5 bases). The length of the CDR3 is 15 residues. Germline values: CDR1 WSHSY, CDR2 SAAADI. V lost 5 bases to trimming and J lost 7 bases, with 21 bases between them. The CDR3, as DNA: TGCGCCAGCAGTCCCCCCCAGGGTGTAAATTTGGAGCAGTACTTC. As protein: CASSPPQGVNLEQYF.

This clone was observed once. The rearrangement uses TRBV11-2 and TRBJ1-4; no clear D. CDR1 is SGHAT and CDR2 is FQNNGV in the germline V gene. CDR3 length equals 13 residues. V lost 1 base, J lost 5 bases, and 5 bases lay in between. DNA of the CDR3: TGTGCCAGCAGCTTAGTGGGGAATGAAAAACTGTTTTTT. Amino acid sequence: CASSLVGNEKLFF.

The rearrangement uses TRBV6-2 or TRBV6-3 and TRBJ2-7; possibly TRBD1 or TRBD2 for D (6 bases each). Germline CDR1 and CDR2: MNHEY and SVGEGT. V lost 0 bases, J lost 3 bases, and 12 bases lay in between. The CDR3 runs to 15 residues. The CDR3 region has the DNA TGTGCCAGCAGTTACTCGGGGGGCAGGGACTACGAGCAGTACTTC. This codes for CASSYSGGRDYEQYF.

The V call is TRBV24-1, the J call TRBJ2-5; 14 bases agree with TRBD2. Germline V lookup: CDR1 KGHDR, CDR2 SFDVKD. This CDR3 spans 16 amino acids. V shed 5 bases, J shed 2 bases, and the junction held 3 bases outside the gene matches. The CDR3 nucleotides are TGTGCCACCAGTGCCGGACTAGCGGGGGGTCAAGAGACCCAGTACTTC. It is translated as CATSAGLAGGQETQYF.

This sequence joins TRBV5-1 and TRBJ2-1; 11 nucleotides match TRBD2. Germline CDR1 is SGHRS and CDR2 is YFSETQ. This CDR3 has 15 amino acids. V lost 2 bases, J lost 9 bases, and 7 bases stayed unmatched. The CDR3 DNA reads TGCGCCAGCAGCTTTATAGCGGGGGGGCCTGGTGAGCAGTTCTTC. Its translation is CASSFIAGGPGEQFF.

The genes are TRBV28 and TRBJ2-1; 7 nucleotides align to TRBD1. Germline CDR1 is MDHEN and CDR2 is SYDVKM. The CDR3 is made up of 15 amino acids. The junction had 7 bases not matched to a gene; V was cut back by 8 bases and J by 0 bases. CDR3 sequence: CASRNSGGSYNEQFF. The CDR3 nucleotides are TGTGCCAGCCGAAACTCAGGGGGCTCCTACAATGAGCAGTTCTTC.

V gene TRBV7-9 combines with J gene TRBJ2-1; D is possibly TRBD1 (5 bases). The CDR3 is made up of 12 amino acids. V was pared by 2 bases and J by 7 bases, with 6 bases between. The germline V gene encodes CDR1 SEHNR and CDR2 FQNEAQ (reference sequence). The CDR3 here is CASSLQGNEQFF. The DNA of the CDR3 is TGTGCCAGCAGCTTACAGGGAAATGAGCAGTTCTTC.

This clone turned up a few times. The V gene is TRBV11-2, the J gene TRBJ2-7; no firm D call. Germline values: CDR1 SGHAT, CDR2 FQNNGV. V dropped 1 base and J dropped 0 bases, with 7 bases sitting between them. This CDR3 is 14 amino acids long. The CDR3 here is CASSLVPDSYEQYF. The CDR3 region has the DNA TGTGCCAGCAGCTTAGTGCCAGACTCCTACGAGCAGTACTTC.

V usage is TRBV3-1 (or the pseudogene TRBV3-2) and J usage is TRBJ2-2; D not resolved. This CDR3 is 14 amino acids long. Germline CDR1 is LGHDT and CDR2 is YNNKEL (reference sequence). V was pared by 2 bases and J by 5 bases, with 9 bases between. CDR3 nucleotides: TGTGCCAGCAGCCAATTGACCCCGACCGGGGAGCTGTTTTTT. Translated: CASSQLTPTGELFF.

V usage is TRBV7-2 and J usage is TRBJ2-2, with TRBD2 identical over 14 bases. There are 17 residues in the CDR3. Losses at the gene ends were 5 bases for V and 5 bases for J; bases not matched to a gene: 7. Germline loops: CDR1 SGHTA, CDR2 FQGNSA. The CDR3 DNA is TGTGCCAGCAGCCAAGGACTAGCGGGGGGCGGAACCGGGGAGCTGTTTTTT. Translating it yields CASSQGLAGGGTGELFF.

The chain has TRBV4-1 and TRBJ1-4; D uncertain. Germline CDR1 reads MGHRA; CDR2 reads YSYEKL. Trimming removed 4 bases from V and 8 bases from J, with 8 bases in between. The CDR3 loop spans 12 amino acids. CDR3 sequence: CASSRPREKLFF. CDR3 DNA sequence: TGCGCCAGCAGCCGACCCCGCGAAAAACTGTTTTTT.

The J gene is TRBJ2-2, the V gene TRBV10-1; D remains unclear. Germline lookup yields CDR1 WNHNN and CDR2 SYGVQD (reference sequence). The CDR3 extends over 15 amino acids. V dropped 0 bases and J dropped 6 bases, with 11 bases sitting between them. The DNA for the CDR3 is TGCGCCAGCAGTGAGTCGACTCTCGGGTCCGGGGAGCTGTTTTTT. Translation gives CASSESTLGSGELFF.

CDR3 DNA: TGTGCCAGCAGCTTAGCCGCAGGGTTTCTAGCGGGGTCCTACGAGCAGTACTTC. Translated, it gives CASSLAAGFLAGSYEQYF. V is TRBV11-2 and J is TRBJ2-7; 9 bases map to TRBD2. V lost 1 base and J lost 1; bases outside the gene matches: 11. This CDR3 is 18 amino acids long. The germline gives CDR1 SGHAT, CDR2 FQNNGV.

The gene calls are TRBV5-1 and TRBJ1-1, with D uncertain. This CDR3 has 15 amino acids. V was trimmed by 0 bases and J by 1 base, leaving 10 bases between them. The germline V gene has CDR1 SGHRS and CDR2 YFSETQ. The CDR3 is CASSLAGSTNTEAFF. The CDR3 bases are TGCGCCAGCAGCTTGGCGGGGTCGACGAACACTGAAGCTTTCTTT.

This chain links TRBV30 with TRBJ1-1, with 9 bases matching TRBD1. V shed 3 bases, J shed 2 bases, and the junction held 10 bases outside the gene matches. This CDR3 comprises 16 residues. The germline gives CDR1 GTSNPN, CDR2 SVGIG (reference sequence). The chain's CDR3 is CAWRRDRENLNTEAFF. CDR3 in DNA: TGTGCCTGGAGAAGGGACAGGGAGAACCTAAACACTGAAGCTTTCTTT.